These T cell receptor beta chains were read from a single sample in a study of shared clonotypes between healthy human individuals. Sequencing used immunoSEQ multiplex PCR; TCRdb keeps in-frame clones, though not all of them. The sample has roughly 2.1 million clones, about 92% seen once. Sequenced sample: naive CD8+ T cells from PBMCs. All receptors come from a man between 18 and 35 years old in good health. Some clones in this sample may be carry-over from other donors' samples. CDR3s include the opening cysteine and the closing phenylalanine or tryptophan. A D gene is named only where the DNA matches it firmly. The size of a clone is reported for some rows only, either as once, few or many, or as a class for expanded clones.

j_gene: TRBJ2-7; d_gene: TRBD2; v_gene: TRBV28; abundance: NA; CDR3aa: CASSLGLAGTYEQYF; CDR3nt: TGTGCCAGCAGTTTGGGGCTAGCGGGGACCTACGAGCAGTACTTC
j_gene: TRBJ2-7; d_gene: NA; v_gene: TRBV10-3; abundance: NA; CDR3aa: CAISDGEQYF; CDR3nt: TGTGCCATCAGTGACGGCGAGCAGTACTTC
j_gene: TRBJ2-2; d_gene: NA; v_gene: TRBV10-2; abundance: few; CDR3aa: CASSWTANTGELFF; CDR3nt: TGCGCCAGCAGCTGGACAGCGAACACCGGGGAGCTGTTTTTT
j_gene: TRBJ2-7; d_gene: NA; v_gene: TRBV27; abundance: few; CDR3aa: CASSLRGGYEQYF; CDR3nt: TGTGCCAGCAGTTTGAGGGGGGGCTACGAGCAGTACTTC
j_gene: TRBJ2-7; d_gene: NA; v_gene: TRBV4-1; abundance: NA; CDR3aa: CASSQLEAGYEQYF; CDR3nt: TGCGCCAGCAGCCAATTGGAGGCAGGCTACGAGCAGTACTTC
j_gene: TRBJ1-2; d_gene: NA; v_gene: TRBV6-6; abundance: NA; CDR3aa: CASSYSIHGYTF; CDR3nt: TGTGCCAGCAGTTACTCGATCCATGGCTACACCTTC
j_gene: TRBJ1-1; d_gene: TRBD1; v_gene: TRBV5-1; abundance: NA; CDR3aa: CASSRDRGMNTEAFF; CDR3nt: TGCGCCAGCAGCAGGGACAGGGGGATGAACACTGAAGCTTTCTTT
j_gene: TRBJ1-5; d_gene: TRBD1; v_gene: TRBV28; abundance: NA; CDR3aa: CASSWGQGYQPQHF; CDR3nt: TGTGCCAGCAGTTGGGGACAGGGGTATCAGCCCCAGCATTTT
j_gene: TRBJ2-7; d_gene: TRBD1; v_gene: TRBV27; abundance: NA; CDR3aa: CASSLSNRGFLYEQYF; CDR3nt: TGTGCCAGCAGTTTATCCAACAGGGGGTTCCTATACGAGCAGTACTTC
j_gene: TRBJ2-3; d_gene: NA; v_gene: TRBV7-8; abundance: NA; CDR3aa: CASSSAPGRLTDTQYF; CDR3nt: TGTGCCAGCAGCTCGGCGCCGGGCCGTCTCACAGATACGCAGTATTTT
j_gene: TRBJ2-1; d_gene: TRBD2; v_gene: TRBV7-3; abundance: NA; CDR3aa: CASSPTPGTSGSGNEQFF; CDR3nt: TGTGCCAGCAGCCCCACGCCCGGGACTAGCGGGAGTGGGAATGAGCAGTTCTTC
j_gene: TRBJ1-2; d_gene: NA; v_gene: TRBV4-2; abundance: NA; CDR3aa: CASIQTAAIGYGYTF; CDR3nt: TGTGCCAGCATCCAAACCGCTGCAATCGGCTATGGCTACACCTTC
j_gene: TRBJ2-7; d_gene: TRBD2; v_gene: TRBV4-3; abundance: NA; CDR3aa: CASSQGETSAGYEQYF; CDR3nt: TGCGCCAGCAGCCAAGGGGAAACTAGCGCGGGCTACGAGCAGTACTTC
j_gene: TRBJ2-7; d_gene: NA; v_gene: TRBV27; abundance: NA; CDR3aa: CASRLGYEQYF; CDR3nt: TGTGCCAGCAGGTTGGGGTACGAGCAGTACTTC
j_gene: TRBJ2-7; d_gene: TRBD2; v_gene: TRBV9; abundance: NA; CDR3aa: CASSPLAGFSYEQYF; CDR3nt: TGTGCCAGCAGCCCCCTAGCGGGCTTCTCCTACGAGCAGTACTTC
j_gene: TRBJ2-2; d_gene: TRBD2; v_gene: TRBV27; abundance: NA; CDR3aa: CASRGWGGNTGELFF; CDR3nt: TGTGCCAGCAGAGGCTGGGGGGGAAACACCGGGGAGCTGTTTTTT
j_gene: TRBJ2-7; d_gene: NA; v_gene: TRBV2; abundance: NA; CDR3aa: CASSEREGDEQYF; CDR3nt: TGTGCCAGCAGTGAAAGGGAAGGCGACGAGCAGTACTTC
j_gene: TRBJ2-7; d_gene: TRBD2; v_gene: TRBV5-4; abundance: NA; CDR3aa: CASSTLGTRGAEQYF; CDR3nt: TGTGCCAGCAGCACCCTTGGGACTAGGGGGGCGGAGCAGTACTTC
j_gene: TRBJ2-1; d_gene: TRBD1; v_gene: TRBV28; abundance: once; CDR3aa: CASSLLQGNEQFF; CDR3nt: TGTGCCAGCAGTTTATTACAGGGGAATGAGCAGTTCTTC
j_gene: TRBJ2-2; d_gene: TRBD2; v_gene: TRBV7-3; abundance: NA; CDR3aa: CASSWTSGAGELFF; CDR3nt: TGTGCCAGCAGCTGGACTAGTGGTGCCGGGGAGCTGTTTTTT
j_gene: TRBJ2-5; d_gene: NA; v_gene: TRBV28; abundance: NA; CDR3aa: CASSPQADPQETQYF; CDR3nt: TGTGCCAGCAGTCCCCAAGCGGATCCCCAAGAGACCCAGTACTTC
j_gene: TRBJ1-2; d_gene: TRBD1; v_gene: TRBV19; abundance: once; CDR3aa: CASSPGQGAGYTF; CDR3nt: TGTGCCAGTAGCCCGGGACAGGGAGCCGGCTACACCTTC
j_gene: TRBJ2-5; d_gene: NA; v_gene: TRBV29-1; abundance: NA; CDR3aa: CSVTHGGQETQYF; CDR3nt: TGCAGCGTGACACACGGGGGTCAAGAGACCCAGTACTTC
j_gene: TRBJ2-2; d_gene: NA; v_gene: TRBV29-1; abundance: once; CDR3aa: CSATTQGFTGELFF; CDR3nt: TGCAGCGCGACGACCCAGGGCTTCACCGGGGAGCTGTTTTTT
j_gene: TRBJ2-1; d_gene: TRBD2; v_gene: TRBV27; abundance: NA; CDR3aa: CASSSRAGGLNEQFF; CDR3nt: TGTGCCAGCAGTTCCCGTGCGGGAGGGCTCAATGAGCAGTTCTTC
j_gene: TRBJ2-1; d_gene: TRBD2; v_gene: TRBV10-3; abundance: NA; CDR3aa: CAISEHGLAGHNEQFF; CDR3nt: TGTGCCATCAGTGAGCACGGACTAGCGGGACACAATGAGCAGTTCTTC
j_gene: TRBJ2-7; d_gene: NA; v_gene: TRBV7-9; abundance: NA; CDR3aa: CASSLTTSYEQYF; CDR3nt: TGTGCCAGCAGTCTTACAACTTCATACGAGCAGTACTTC
j_gene: TRBJ1-1; d_gene: NA; v_gene: TRBV27; abundance: NA; CDR3aa: CASSLPSEGSEAFF; CDR3nt: TGTGCCAGCAGTCTACCTTCAGAGGGGAGTGAAGCTTTCTTT
j_gene: TRBJ2-7; d_gene: NA; v_gene: TRBV21-1; abundance: NA; CDR3aa: CASNHLGPPYEQYF; CDR3nt: TGTGCCAGCAACCACCTGGGGCCCCCCTACGAGCAGTACTTC
j_gene: TRBJ2-7; d_gene: TRBD1; v_gene: TRBV5-6; abundance: NA; CDR3aa: CASSPTGSYEQYF; CDR3nt: TGTGCCAGCAGCCCGACAGGGTCCTACGAGCAGTACTTC
j_gene: TRBJ2-7; d_gene: NA; v_gene: TRBV27; abundance: NA; CDR3aa: CASSSPGGGSYEQYF; CDR3nt: TGTGCCAGCAGTTCCCCGGGCGGAGGCTCCTACGAGCAGTACTTC
j_gene: TRBJ2-2; d_gene: NA; v_gene: TRBV28; abundance: NA; CDR3aa: CASSLGRGSGELFF; CDR3nt: TGTGCCAGCAGCCTAGGGAGGGGGTCCGGGGAGCTGTTTTTT
j_gene: TRBJ2-7; d_gene: NA; v_gene: TRBV21-1; abundance: NA; CDR3aa: CASCHEQYF; CDR3nt: TGTGCCAGTTGCCACGAGCAGTACTTC
j_gene: TRBJ2-7; d_gene: TRBD1; v_gene: TRBV4-2; abundance: NA; CDR3aa: CASSGPGQGGWEQYF; CDR3nt: TGTGCCAGCAGCGGGCCGGGACAGGGGGGTTGGGAGCAGTACTTC
j_gene: TRBJ2-1; d_gene: NA; v_gene: TRBV27; abundance: NA; CDR3aa: CASNAGLVSYNEQFF; CDR3nt: TGTGCCAGCAACGCGGGGCTAGTGTCCTACAATGAGCAGTTCTTC
j_gene: TRBJ2-1; d_gene: NA; v_gene: TRBV5-6; abundance: NA; CDR3aa: CASSWAVISSYNEQFF; CDR3nt: TGTGCCAGCAGCTGGGCGGTCATCAGCTCCTACAATGAGCAGTTCTTC
j_gene: TRBJ2-1; d_gene: NA; v_gene: TRBV15; abundance: NA; CDR3aa: CATSQKISYNEQFF; CDR3nt: TGTGCCACCTCACAGAAGATCTCCTACAATGAGCAGTTCTTC
j_gene: TRBJ2-5; d_gene: TRBD2; v_gene: TRBV6-1; abundance: NA; CDR3aa: CASTPGGAETQYF; CDR3nt: TGTGCCAGCACCCCGGGGGGGGCAGAGACCCAGTACTTC
j_gene: TRBJ2-5; d_gene: NA; v_gene: TRBV18; abundance: NA; CDR3aa: CASSPLHETQYF; CDR3nt: TGTGCCAGCTCACCGCTGCATGAGACCCAGTACTTC
j_gene: TRBJ2-7; d_gene: NA; v_gene: TRBV28; abundance: NA; CDR3aa: CASSDGSEQYF; CDR3nt: TGTGCCAGCAGTGACGGTTCCGAGCAGTACTTC
j_gene: TRBJ2-1; d_gene: NA; v_gene: TRBV19; abundance: NA; CDR3aa: CASSMGLAGDEQFF; CDR3nt: TGTGCCAGTAGTATGGGGCTAGCTGGGGATGAGCAGTTCTTC
j_gene: TRBJ2-2; d_gene: NA; v_gene: TRBV7-9; abundance: NA; CDR3aa: CASSLANIVAGELFF; CDR3nt: TGTGCCAGCAGCTTAGCGAATATCGTGGCCGGGGAGCTGTTTTTT
j_gene: TRBJ1-5; d_gene: NA; v_gene: TRBV4-1; abundance: NA; CDR3aa: CASSLSPRLSQPQHF; CDR3nt: TGCGCCAGCAGCCTCTCTCCGAGACTTAGTCAGCCCCAGCATTTT
j_gene: TRBJ2-7; d_gene: NA; v_gene: TRBV11-2; abundance: NA; CDR3aa: CASSLEGAIHEQYF; CDR3nt: TGTGCCAGCAGCTTAGAGGGGGCCATCCACGAGCAGTACTTC